This record looks at one T cell receptor (beta chain) sequence and its context. This CDR3 is built from 14 residues. Germline CDR1 and CDR2: SNHLY and FYNNEI. After removal of 5 bases from V and 0 bases from J, the junction contained 4 bases not matched to a gene. This entry belongs to a study of blood T cell repertoires in COVID-19. At the level of the study: Sites across the United States, Italy and Spain contributed samples from acute and convalescent COVID-19.

Method: immunoSEQ multiplex PCR; TCRdb's copy keeps in-frame clones and lacks some. The sample includes hundreds of thousands of clones, about three quarters of them seen just once. The sample consisted of peripheral blood. The sequence derives from a woman of 80 years or more with acute or convalescent COVID-19. This chain links TRBV2 with TRBJ2-7; 7 nucleotides match TRBD1. The CDR3 DNA reads TGTGCCAGCAGTTTTGACAGGGTCTCCTACGAGCAGTACTTC. Translating it yields CASSFDRVSYEQYF.